The clone carrying this T cell receptor (beta chain) has a count of ten or more. The CDR3 covers 15 residues. Germline V gene lookup returns CDR1 LGHDT and CDR2 YNNKEL (reference sequence). V shed 4 bases, J shed 6 bases, and the junction held 8 bases outside the gene matches. These data belong to a study of spatial heterogeneity in lung cancer. Time point in this sample: sample taken at primary tumor resection. A single record per CDR3 protein comes from TCRdb applying MiXCR to the 5' RACE reads. The sample shows 39,000 or so distinct CDR3 sequences, 7.5% to 8% of them seen only once. This rearrangement joins TRBV3-1 to TRBJ2-2; TRBD2 matches at 7 bases. The TCR comes from a male donor with early-stage non-small cell lung cancer. Sequenced material: PBMCs, taken at surgery. The CDR3 region is CASSPPRTRPGELFF. For the CDR3, the DNA is TGTGCCAGCAGCCCCCCCCGGACTAGACCCGGGGAGCTGTTTTTT.